This entry concerns a single T cell receptor beta chain. Its cognate antigen is unknown. V gave up 2 bases and J gave up 6 bases; unmatched junction bases: 7. CDR1 is SGDLS, CDR2 YYNGEE, per germline. This CDR3 is built from 15 residues. Next came a second PCR, run for about 7 to 12 cycles, which used a sample-barcoded 5' primer along with a J-beta primer mix. Every single cDNA molecule received a tag from a template-switch adaptor with 12 random nucleotides. TCRdb analysed the 5' RACE reads with MiXCR anew, one entry per CDR3 protein. The sample holds about 680,000 distinct CDR3 sequences, 45% to 50% seen once. This entry comes from a study of blood T cells in healthy people across ages. Study-level findings and limits: Both higher diversity and more naive CD4+ cells marked long-lived donors when set against aged donors. Considered underestimates were the diversity estimates obtained from one million T cells.

Source material: blood. The sequence derives from a woman aged 60-75 years in good health. The chain employs TRBV9 and TRBJ2-1, with 8 positions matching TRBD2. The DNA for the CDR3 is TGTGCCAGCAGCGTTTTCTCGGGGGGGGGCAATGAGCAGTTCTTC. It is translated as CASSVFSGGGNEQFF.